The 16 T cell receptor beta chains below all came from one sample that was sequenced in a study of blood T cell repertoires in COVID-19. The protocol was immunoSEQ multiplex PCR, while the TCRdb copy is restricted to in-frame clones and leaves out a portion. This sample has around 200,000 clones, with roughly 90% found just once. Sequencing input: PBMCs or T cells enriched from blood (not recorded which). These receptors were obtained from a woman aged 18-30 years who had recovered from COVID-19.

The V and J genes are TRBV3-1 (or the pseudogene TRBV3-2) and TRBJ2-1; 8 positions match TRBD1. CDR1 and CDR2 (germline): LGHDT, YNNKEL (reference sequence). The CDR3 extends over 13 amino acids. V gave up 4 bases and J gave up 6 bases; unmatched junction bases: 2. The chain's CDR3 is CASSPDRGNEQFF. DNA of the CDR3: TGTGCCAGCAGCCCAGACAGGGGCAATGAGCAGTTCTTC.

The chain employs TRBV5-1 and TRBJ2-1; 13 bases align to TRBD2. J gave up 7 bases and V 0 bases, and 4 bases lay outside the gene matches. This CDR3 contains 16 residues. Germline V gene sequence: CDR1 SGHRS, CDR2 YFSETQ. The CDR3 is CASSLEGLAGENEQFF. The CDR3 coding sequence is TGCGCCAGCAGCTTGGAAGGACTAGCGGGAGAGAATGAGCAGTTCTTC.

This chain links TRBV29-1 with TRBJ1-2; TRBD1 might be the D (6 bases). The CDR3 contains 13 residues. Germline V gene data show CDR1 as SQVTM and CDR2 as ANQGSEA. The V end was cut by 4 bases, the J end by 4 bases, with 13 bases between. The CDR3 reads CSVVDRTPYGYTF. The CDR3 region has the DNA TGCAGCGTTGTAGACAGGACTCCCTATGGCTACACCTTC.

The genes are TRBV19 and TRBJ2-3; D call uncertain. The CDR3 runs to 15 residues. The ends were cut back, 3 bases at V and 3 bases at J, with 13 bases in the middle. The germline CDR1 and CDR2 sequences are LNHDA and SQIVND (reference sequence). DNA of the CDR3: TGTGCCAGTAGTATCCCTAGAGTTGGTACAGATACGCAGTATTTT. It codes for CASSIPRVGTDTQYF.

The rearrangement links TRBV2 to TRBJ2-1, with TRBD2 matching over 13 bases. J gave up 7 bases and V 6 bases, and 6 bases lay outside the gene matches. CDR3 length: 15 amino acids. In germline, CDR1 is SNHLY, CDR2 FYNNEI. The chain's CDR3 is CASRGTSGVGNEQFF. As DNA, the CDR3 is TGTGCCAGCAGGGGGACTAGCGGGGTTGGGAATGAGCAGTTCTTC.

This rearrangement joins TRBV4-3 to TRBJ2-3; D unresolved. Germline V gene data show CDR1 as LGHNA and CDR2 as YSLEER. V lost 1 base and J lost 2, with 4 bases in between. This CDR3 comprises 13 residues. CDR3 bases: TGCGCCAGCAGCCAAGGCGCCACAGATACGCAGTATTTT. Translated: CASSQGATDTQYF.

V and J are TRBV7-2 and TRBJ2-7; D uncertain. The CDR3 loop spans 12 amino acids. In germline, CDR1 is SGHTA, CDR2 FQGNSA. Trimming shortened V by 5 bases and J by 6 bases, and 11 bases separated the two germline ends. This chain's CDR3 is CASSPPSIEQYF. CDR3 nucleotide sequence: TGTGCCAGCAGCCCACCGAGTATCGAGCAGTACTTC. The whole variable domain, filled in from reference TRBV7-2 and TRBJ2-7, reads GAGVSQSPSNKVTEKGKDVELRCDPISGHTALYWYRQSLGQGLEFLIYFQGNSAPDKSGLPSDRFSAERTGGSVSTLTIQRTQQEDSAVYLCASSPPSIEQYFGPGTRLTVT.

This chain's CDR3 is CASSRQHEQYF. The CDR3 nucleotides read TGCGCCAGCAGTCGACAACACGAGCAGTACTTC. The V call is TRBV23-1, the J call TRBJ2-7; D is ambiguous. TRBV23-1 is recorded as an ORF, its role being uncertain. Trimming took off 4 bases at V and 5 bases at J, with 6 bases between the two ends. The CDR3 length is 11 residues.

The rearrangement links TRBV4-1 to TRBJ1-5, with 7 bases identical to TRBD1. The CDR3 has 15 residues. Germline CDR1 reads MGHRA; CDR2 reads YSYEKL. The trim removed 7 bases at V and 6 bases at J, leaving 12 bases unmatched. The CDR3 DNA follows: TGCGCCAGCACCCTTGGGGTCCAGGGGGGTCAGCCCCAGCATTTT. This encodes CASTLGVQGGQPQHF.

The CDR3 DNA is TGTGCCAGCAGTGAATACAGGGCCAATGAGCAGTTCTTC. This translates into CASSEYRANEQFF. The chain employs TRBV2 and TRBJ2-1; possibly TRBD1 for D (6 bases). Germline values: CDR1 SNHLY, CDR2 FYNNEI. Trimming took off 2 bases at V and 6 bases at J, with 8 bases between the two ends. This CDR3 is 13 amino acids long.

The V call is TRBV7-9, the J call TRBJ2-1; TRBD2 agrees at 14 bases. The V gene end was trimmed by 5 bases and the J gene end by 4 bases; junction bases not matched to a gene: 10. The germline gives CDR1 SEHNR, CDR2 FQNEAQ (reference sequence). The CDR3 runs 18 residues. The CDR3: CASSPRLAGGPAYNEQFF. As DNA, the CDR3 is TGTGCCAGCAGCCCCCGACTAGCGGGAGGGCCGGCTTACAATGAGCAGTTCTTC. The full variable domain, rest sourced from reference TRBV7-9 and TRBJ2-1, is DTGVSQNPRHKITKRGQNVTFRCDPISEHNRLYWYRQTLGQGPEFLTYFQNEAQLEKSRLLSDRFSAERPKGSFSTLEIQRTEQGDSAMYLCASSPRLAGGPAYNEQFFGPGTRLTVL.

The chain is built from TRBV5-1 and TRBJ1-4; possible D gene TRBD1, 5 bases. The germline gives CDR1 SGHRS, CDR2 YFSETQ. This CDR3 comprises 14 residues. V lost 4 bases to trimming and J lost 6 bases, with 13 bases between them. Written as DNA, the CDR3 is TGCGCCAGCAGCGGCGGGGGGACGGATGAAAAACTGTTTTTT. It yields the protein CASSGGGTDEKLFF. Full variable domain (rest looked up from reference TRBV5-1 and TRBJ1-4): KAGVTQTPRYLIKTRGQQVTLSCSPISGHRSVSWYQQTPGQGLQFLFEYFSETQRNKGNFPGRFSGRQFSNSRSEMNVSTLELGDSALYLCASSGGGTDEKLFFGSGTQLSVL.

This chain links TRBV6-5 with TRBJ2-2; TRBD1 matches 9 bases. The V gene end was trimmed by 6 bases and the J gene end by 7 bases; junction bases not matched to a gene: 6. The CDR3 loop spans 14 amino acids. From germline, CDR1 is MNHEY and CDR2 SVGAGI. The CDR3 bases are TGTGCCAGCAGGACACAGGGGGCGGGCGGGGAGCTGTTTTTT. Its translation: CASRTQGAGGELFF.

The V call is TRBV7-3, the J call TRBJ2-2, with 7 bases that match TRBD1. The CDR3 loop spans 14 amino acids. CDR1 and CDR2 from the germline V gene are SGHTA and FQGTGA. V lost 6 bases, J lost 1 base, and 2 bases stayed unmatched. The CDR3 nucleotides are TGTGCCAGCAGGCGGACAGGGAACACCGGGGAGCTGTTTTTT. This sequence encodes CASRRTGNTGELFF.

The V call is TRBV6-5, the J call TRBJ2-3; D gene unclear. V lost 6 bases and J lost 6, with 10 bases in between. The CDR3 is made up of 12 amino acids. Germline V CDR1 and CDR2: MNHEY, SVGAGI. CDR3 in amino acids: CASSLSGDTQYF. The CDR3 DNA is TGTGCCAGCAGCCTTTCCGGGGATACGCAGTATTTT.

CDR3 DNA sequence: TGTGCCAGTAGTTTCGGTCAGGGGAACACTGAAGCTTTCTTT. Protein: CASSFGQGNTEAFF. The genes are TRBV19 and TRBJ1-1, with D tentatively TRBD1 (5 bases). Between the trimmed V and J ends, which lost 5 bases and 1 base, there was a span of 11 bases. Germline V gives CDR1 LNHDA, CDR2 SQIVND (reference sequence). The CDR3 spans 14 residues.